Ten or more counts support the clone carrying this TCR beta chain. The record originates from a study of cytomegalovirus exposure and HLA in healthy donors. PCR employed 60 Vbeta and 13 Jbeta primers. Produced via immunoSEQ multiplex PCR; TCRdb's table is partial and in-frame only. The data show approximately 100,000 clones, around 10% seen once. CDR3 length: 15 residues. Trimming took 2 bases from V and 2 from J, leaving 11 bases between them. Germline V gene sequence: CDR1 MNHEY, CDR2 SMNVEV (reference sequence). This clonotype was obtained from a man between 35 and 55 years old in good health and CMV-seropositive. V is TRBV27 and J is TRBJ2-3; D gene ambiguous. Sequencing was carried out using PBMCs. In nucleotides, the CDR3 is TGTGCCAGCAGTTTAACCACCACTTACACAGATACGCAGTATTTT. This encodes CASSLTTTYTDTQYF.